A few counts support the clone carrying this TCR beta chain. This table comes from immunoSEQ multiplex PCR, and its TCRdb copy is limited to in-frame clones, with some not included. The sample lists tens of thousands of clones, about 89% occurring once. The sample originates from a study of blood T cell repertoires in COVID-19. Looking at the study overall: Acute and convalescent COVID-19 samples came from the United States, Italy and Spain. PBMCs, B-cell-depleted T cells, or T cells were the source of the cDNA or gDNA that made up the material.

The V gene's germline CDR1 is LNHNV and CDR2 YYDKDF (reference sequence). V shed 4 bases and J 6 bases; nucleotides not matched to a gene: 8. The CDR3 contains 15 residues. Recruited during active infection, patients (from Seattle) were subsequently followed longitudinally. This chain connects TRBV15 to TRBJ1-5; 8 bases match TRBD1. Sample: peripheral blood. This clonotype was sampled from a man aged 45 to 65 with COVID-19, enrolled during active disease. The CDR3 sequence: CATSMRQGWVQPQHF. The CDR3 DNA follows: TGTGCCACCAGCATGCGACAGGGGTGGGTTCAGCCCCAGCATTTT.